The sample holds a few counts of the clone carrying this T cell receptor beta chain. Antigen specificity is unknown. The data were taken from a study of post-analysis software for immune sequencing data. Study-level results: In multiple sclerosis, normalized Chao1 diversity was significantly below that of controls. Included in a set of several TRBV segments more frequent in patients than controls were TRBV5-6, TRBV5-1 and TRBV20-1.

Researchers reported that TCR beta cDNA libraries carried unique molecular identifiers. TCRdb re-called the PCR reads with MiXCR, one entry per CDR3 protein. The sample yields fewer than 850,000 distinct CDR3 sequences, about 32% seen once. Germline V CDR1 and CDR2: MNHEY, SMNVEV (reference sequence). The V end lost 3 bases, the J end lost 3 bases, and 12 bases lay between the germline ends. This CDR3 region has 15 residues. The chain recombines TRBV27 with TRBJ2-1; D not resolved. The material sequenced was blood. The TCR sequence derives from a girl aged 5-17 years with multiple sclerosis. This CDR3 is CASSFGQSIYNEQFF. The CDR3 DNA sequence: TGTGCCAGCAGTTTCGGCCAGTCCATCTACAATGAGCAGTTCTTC.